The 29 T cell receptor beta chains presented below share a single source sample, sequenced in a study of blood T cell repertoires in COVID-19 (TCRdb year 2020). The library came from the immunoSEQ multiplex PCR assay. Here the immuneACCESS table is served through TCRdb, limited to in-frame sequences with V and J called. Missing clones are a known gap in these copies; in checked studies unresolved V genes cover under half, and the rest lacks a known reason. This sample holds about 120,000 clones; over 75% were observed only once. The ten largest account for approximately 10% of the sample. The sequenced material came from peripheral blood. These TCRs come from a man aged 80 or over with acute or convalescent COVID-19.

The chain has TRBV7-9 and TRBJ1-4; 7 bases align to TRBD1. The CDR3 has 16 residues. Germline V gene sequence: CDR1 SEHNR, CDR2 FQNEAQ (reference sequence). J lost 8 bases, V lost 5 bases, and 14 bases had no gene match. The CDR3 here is CASSLDETGKREKLFF. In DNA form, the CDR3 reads TGTGCCAGCAGCCTAGATGAGACAGGGAAAAGGGAAAAACTGTTTTTT. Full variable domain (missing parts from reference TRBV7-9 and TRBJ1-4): DTGVSQNPRHKITKRGQNVTFRCDPISEHNRLYWYRQTLGQGPEFLTYFQNEAQLEKSRLLSDRFSAERPKGSFSTLEIQRTEQGDSAMYLCASSLDETGKREKLFFGSGTQLSVL.

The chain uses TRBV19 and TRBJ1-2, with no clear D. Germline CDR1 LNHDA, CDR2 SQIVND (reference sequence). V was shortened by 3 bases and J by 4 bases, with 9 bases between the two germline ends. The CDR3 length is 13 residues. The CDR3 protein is CASSIVTAYGYTF. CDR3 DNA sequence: TGTGCCAGTAGTATCGTCACAGCCTATGGCTACACCTTC.

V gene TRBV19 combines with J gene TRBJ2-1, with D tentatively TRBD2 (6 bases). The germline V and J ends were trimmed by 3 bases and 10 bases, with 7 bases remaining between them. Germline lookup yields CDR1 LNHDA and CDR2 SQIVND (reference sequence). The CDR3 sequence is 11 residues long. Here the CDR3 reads CASSMEGEQFF. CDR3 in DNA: TGTGCCAGTAGTATGGAGGGGGAGCAGTTCTTC.

The CDR3 DNA is TGTGCCAGCAGTGAATCCGTCGGAGGCAATCAGCCCCAGCATTTT. This sequence encodes CASSESVGGNQPQHF. This chain uses TRBV25-1 with TRBJ1-5; D is undetermined. CDR3 length: 15 amino acids. V lost 1 base to trimming and J lost 2 bases, with 9 bases between them. The V gene's germline CDR1 is MGHDK and CDR2 SYGVNS.

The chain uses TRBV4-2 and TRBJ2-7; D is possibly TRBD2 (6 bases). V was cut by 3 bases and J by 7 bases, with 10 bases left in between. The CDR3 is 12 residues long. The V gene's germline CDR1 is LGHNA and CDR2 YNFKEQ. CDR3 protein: CASSQEGQEQYF. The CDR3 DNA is TGTGCCAGCAGCCAGGAGGGGCAAGAGCAGTACTTC.

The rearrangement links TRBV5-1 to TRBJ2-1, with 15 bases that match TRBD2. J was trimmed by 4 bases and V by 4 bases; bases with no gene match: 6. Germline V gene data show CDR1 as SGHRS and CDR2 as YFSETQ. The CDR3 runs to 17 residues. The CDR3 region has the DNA TGCGCCAGCAGCCCACGGGGACTAGCGGGGGGATACAATGAGCAGTTCTTC. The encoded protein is CASSPRGLAGGYNEQFF.

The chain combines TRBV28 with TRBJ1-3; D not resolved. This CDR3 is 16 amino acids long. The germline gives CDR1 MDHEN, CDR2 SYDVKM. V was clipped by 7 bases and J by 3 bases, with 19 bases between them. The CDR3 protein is CASTTGAGGIGNTIYF. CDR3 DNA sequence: TGTGCCAGCACTACCGGCGCAGGAGGTATTGGAAACACCATATATTTT.

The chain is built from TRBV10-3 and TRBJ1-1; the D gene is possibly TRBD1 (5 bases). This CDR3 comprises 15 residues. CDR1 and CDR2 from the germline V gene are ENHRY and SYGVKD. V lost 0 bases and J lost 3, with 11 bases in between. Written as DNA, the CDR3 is TGTGCCATCAGTGAGTCGACGGGGGTCCACACTGAAGCTTTCTTT. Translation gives CAISESTGVHTEAFF.

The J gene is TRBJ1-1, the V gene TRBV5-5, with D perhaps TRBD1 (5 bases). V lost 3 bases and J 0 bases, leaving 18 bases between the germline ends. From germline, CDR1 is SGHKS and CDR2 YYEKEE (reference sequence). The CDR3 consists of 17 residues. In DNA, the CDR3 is TGTGCCAGCAGCTCCGGGACGAAGGGAGGTATGAACACTGAAGCTTTCTTT. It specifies CASSSGTKGGMNTEAFF. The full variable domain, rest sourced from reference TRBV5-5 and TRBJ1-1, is DAGVTQSPTHLIKTRGQQVTLRCSPISGHKSVSWYQQVLGQGPQFIFQYYEKEERGRGNFPDRFSARQFPNYSSELNVNALLLGDSALYLCASSSGTKGGMNTEAFFGQGTRLTVV.

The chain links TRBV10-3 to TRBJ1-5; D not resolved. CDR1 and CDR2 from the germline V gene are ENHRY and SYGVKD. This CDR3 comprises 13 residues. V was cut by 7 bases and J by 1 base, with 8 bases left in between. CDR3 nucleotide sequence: TGTGCCATCAACACCGGGAGCAATCAGCCCCAGCATTTT. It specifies CAINTGSNQPQHF.

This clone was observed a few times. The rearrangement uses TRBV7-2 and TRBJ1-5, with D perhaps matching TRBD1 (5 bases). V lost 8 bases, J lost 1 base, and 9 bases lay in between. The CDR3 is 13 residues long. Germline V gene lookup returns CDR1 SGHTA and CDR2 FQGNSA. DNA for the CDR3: TGTGCCAGCCAGGGTAACAGCAATCAGCCCCAGCATTTT. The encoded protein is CASQGNSNQPQHF.

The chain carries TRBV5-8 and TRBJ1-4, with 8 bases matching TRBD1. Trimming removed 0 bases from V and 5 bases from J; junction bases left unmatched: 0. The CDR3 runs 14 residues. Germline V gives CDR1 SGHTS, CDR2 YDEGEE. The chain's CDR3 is CASSLGTGNEKLFF. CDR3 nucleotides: TGTGCCAGCAGCTTGGGGACAGGGAATGAAAAACTGTTTTTT.

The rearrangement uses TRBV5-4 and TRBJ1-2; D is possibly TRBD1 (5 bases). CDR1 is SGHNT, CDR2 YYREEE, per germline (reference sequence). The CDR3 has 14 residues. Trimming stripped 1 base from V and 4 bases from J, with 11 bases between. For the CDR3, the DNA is TGTGCCAGCAGCTTGCCAGGGATCATCTATGGCTACACCTTC. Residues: CASSLPGIIYGYTF.

CDR3: CASSQSGGNQPQHF. In DNA, the CDR3 is TGTGCCAGCAGCCAATCAGGGGGGAATCAGCCCCAGCATTTT. This chain links TRBV3-1 (or the pseudogene TRBV3-2) with TRBJ1-5, with TRBD1 identical over 7 bases. This CDR3 is 14 amino acids long. CDR1 LGHDT and CDR2 YNNKEL come from the germline V gene (reference sequence). J was trimmed by 4 bases and V by 2 bases; bases with no gene match: 2.

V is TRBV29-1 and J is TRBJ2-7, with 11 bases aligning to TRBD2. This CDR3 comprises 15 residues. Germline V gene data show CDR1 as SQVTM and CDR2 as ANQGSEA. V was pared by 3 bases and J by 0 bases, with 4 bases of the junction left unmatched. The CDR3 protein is CSVEGGTSGSYEQYF. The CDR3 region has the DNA TGCAGCGTTGAGGGGGGGACTAGCGGCTCCTACGAGCAGTACTTC.

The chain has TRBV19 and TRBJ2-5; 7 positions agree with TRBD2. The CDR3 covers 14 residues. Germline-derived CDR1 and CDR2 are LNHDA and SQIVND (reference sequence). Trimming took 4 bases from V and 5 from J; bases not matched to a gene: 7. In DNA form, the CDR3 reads TGTGCCAGTAGTAGCGGGAGCCGATGGGAGACCCAGTACTTC. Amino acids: CASSSGSRWETQYF. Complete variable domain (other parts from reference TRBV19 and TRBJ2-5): DGGITQSPKYLFRKEGQNVTLSCEQNLNHDAMYWYRQDPGQGLRLIYYSQIVNDFQKGDIAEGYSVSREKKESFPLTVTSAQKNPTAFYLCASSSGSRWETQYFGPGTRLLVL.

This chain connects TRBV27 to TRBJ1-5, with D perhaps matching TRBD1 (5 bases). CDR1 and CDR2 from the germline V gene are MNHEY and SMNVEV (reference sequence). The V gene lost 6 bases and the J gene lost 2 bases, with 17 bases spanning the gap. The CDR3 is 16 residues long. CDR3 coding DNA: TGTGCCAGCAGCCTTCGGGGGACCCCAGGCAATCAGCCCCAGCATTTT. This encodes CASSLRGTPGNQPQHF.

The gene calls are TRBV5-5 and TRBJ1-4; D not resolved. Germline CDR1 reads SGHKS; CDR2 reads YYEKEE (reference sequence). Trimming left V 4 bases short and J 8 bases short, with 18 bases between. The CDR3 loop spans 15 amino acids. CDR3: CASSGESGKEEKLFF. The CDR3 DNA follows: TGTGCCAGCAGCGGAGAATCGGGGAAGGAGGAAAAACTGTTTTTT.

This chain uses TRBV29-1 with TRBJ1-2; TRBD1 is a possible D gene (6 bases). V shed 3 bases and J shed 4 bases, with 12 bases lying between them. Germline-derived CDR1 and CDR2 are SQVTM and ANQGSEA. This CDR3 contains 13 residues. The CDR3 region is CSVDTGRFYGYTF. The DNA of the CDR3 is TGCAGCGTTGATACAGGGAGATTCTATGGCTACACCTTC.

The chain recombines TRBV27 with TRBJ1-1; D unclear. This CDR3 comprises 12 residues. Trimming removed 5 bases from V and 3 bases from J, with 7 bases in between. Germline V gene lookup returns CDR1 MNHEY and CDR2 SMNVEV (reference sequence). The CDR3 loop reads CASSHSYTEAFF. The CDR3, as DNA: TGTGCCAGCAGTCACAGTTACACTGAAGCTTTCTTT.

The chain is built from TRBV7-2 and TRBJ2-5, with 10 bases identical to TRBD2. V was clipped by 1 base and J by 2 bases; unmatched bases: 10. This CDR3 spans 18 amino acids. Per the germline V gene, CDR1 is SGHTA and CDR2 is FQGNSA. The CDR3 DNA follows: TGTGCCAGCAGCTTAGTATCAGCGGGAGGGACCCAACAAGAGACCCAGTACTTC. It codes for CASSLVSAGGTQQETQYF. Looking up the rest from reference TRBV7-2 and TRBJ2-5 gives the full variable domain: GAGVSQSPSNKVTEKGKDVELRCDPISGHTALYWYRQSLGQGLEFLIYFQGNSAPDKSGLPSDRFSAERTGGSVSTLTIQRTQQEDSAVYLCASSLVSAGGTQQETQYFGPGTRLLVL.

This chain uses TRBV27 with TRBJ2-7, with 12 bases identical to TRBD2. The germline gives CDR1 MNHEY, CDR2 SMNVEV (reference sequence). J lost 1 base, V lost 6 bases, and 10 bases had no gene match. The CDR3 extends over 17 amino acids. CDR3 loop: CASSLKSLAGGSYEQYF. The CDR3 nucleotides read TGTGCCAGCAGCTTAAAGTCCCTAGCGGGAGGGTCCTACGAGCAGTACTTC.

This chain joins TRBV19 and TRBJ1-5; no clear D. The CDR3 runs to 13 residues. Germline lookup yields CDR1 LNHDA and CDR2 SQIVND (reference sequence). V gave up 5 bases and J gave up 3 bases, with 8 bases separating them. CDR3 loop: CASSQKNNQPQHF. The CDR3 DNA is TGTGCCAGTAGTCAGAAAAACAATCAGCCCCAGCATTTT. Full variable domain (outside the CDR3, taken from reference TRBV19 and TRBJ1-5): DGGITQSPKYLFRKEGQNVTLSCEQNLNHDAMYWYRQDPGQGLRLIYYSQIVNDFQKGDIAEGYSVSREKKESFPLTVTSAQKNPTAFYLCASSQKNNQPQHFGDGTRLSIL.

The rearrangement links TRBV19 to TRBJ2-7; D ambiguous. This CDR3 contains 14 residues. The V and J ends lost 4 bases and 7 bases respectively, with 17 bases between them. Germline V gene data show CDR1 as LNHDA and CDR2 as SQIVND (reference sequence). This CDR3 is CASSRLDALGEQYF. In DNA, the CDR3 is TGTGCCAGTAGTAGATTGGATGCCCTCGGGGAGCAGTACTTC.

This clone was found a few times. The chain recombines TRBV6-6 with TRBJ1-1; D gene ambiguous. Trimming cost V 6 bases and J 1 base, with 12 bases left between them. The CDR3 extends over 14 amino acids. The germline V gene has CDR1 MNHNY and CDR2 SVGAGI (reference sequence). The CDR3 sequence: CASSYTGGNTEAFF. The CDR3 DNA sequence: TGTGCCAGCAGCTACACGGGTGGGAACACTGAAGCTTTCTTT.

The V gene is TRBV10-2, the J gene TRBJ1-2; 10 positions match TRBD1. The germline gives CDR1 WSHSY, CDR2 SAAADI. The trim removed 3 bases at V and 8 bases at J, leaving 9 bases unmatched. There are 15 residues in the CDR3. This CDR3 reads CASSDAQTGGSGYTF. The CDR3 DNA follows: TGCGCCAGCAGTGATGCTCAGACAGGGGGCTCGGGCTACACCTTC.

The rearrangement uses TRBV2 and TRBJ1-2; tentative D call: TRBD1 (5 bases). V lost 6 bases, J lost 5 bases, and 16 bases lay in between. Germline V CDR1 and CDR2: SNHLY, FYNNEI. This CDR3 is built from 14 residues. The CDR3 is CASSPSGGVYGYTF. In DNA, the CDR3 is TGTGCCAGCAGCCCTTCGGGGGGGGTTTATGGCTACACCTTC.

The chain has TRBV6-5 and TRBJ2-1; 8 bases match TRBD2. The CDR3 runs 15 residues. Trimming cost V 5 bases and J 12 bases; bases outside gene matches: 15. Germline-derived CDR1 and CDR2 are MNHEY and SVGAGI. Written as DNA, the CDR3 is TGTGCCAGCAGTCAACTAGCGGTGTCCGGGCCGGGGCAGTTCTTC. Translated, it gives CASSQLAVSGPGQFF.

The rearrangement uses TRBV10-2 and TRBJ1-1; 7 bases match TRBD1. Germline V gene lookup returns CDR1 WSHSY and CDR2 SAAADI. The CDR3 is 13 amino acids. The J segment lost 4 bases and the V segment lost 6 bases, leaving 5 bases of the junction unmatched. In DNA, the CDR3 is TGCGCCAGCAGCACCACAGGGGCCACTGAAGCTTTCTTT. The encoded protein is CASSTTGATEAFF.